This T cell receptor beta chain originates from a study of blood T cell repertoires in COVID-19. With V trimmed by 10 bases and J by 7 bases, 11 bases remained unmatched. Per germline, CDR1 ENHRY and CDR2 SYGVKD. The CDR3 is made up of 14 amino acids. Using immunoSEQ multiplex PCR, the repertoire was profiled, and TCRdb retains in-frame clones only, with some absent. The repertoire holds some 140,000 clones, with roughly 79% as singletons. The chain couples TRBV10-3 to TRBJ2-1; TRBD1 agrees at 9 bases. Sequencing was performed on peripheral blood. The sequence was obtained from a human donor in a cohort sampled during active COVID-19. The CDR3 loop is CATGQGLSSNEQFF. The CDR3 DNA reads TGTGCCACCGGACAGGGGCTGAGTTCTAATGAGCAGTTCTTC.